This T cell receptor (beta chain) is drawn from a study of T cells in Graves' hyperthyroidism and ophthalmopathy. V gave up 0 bases and J gave up 3 bases, with 5 bases separating them. This CDR3 spans 13 amino acids. The V gene's germline CDR1 is SGHDT and CDR2 YYEEEE. Amplification targeted TCR beta CDR3 regions from RNA transcripts. HTBI primers were the set used in a first-round RT-PCR of the TCR CDR3. Each CDR3 protein is one row after TCRdb ran MiXCR on the multiplex PCR reads. The table includes about 460,000 distinct CDR3 sequences, about 20% detected once. This clonotype showed up just a few times.

Sequenced sample: blood. This chain joins TRBV5-6 and TRBJ2-3; D is uncertain. The source of this sequence is a woman in her 70s with Graves' ophthalmopathy. The CDR3 nucleotides read TGTGCCAGCAGCTTGGACACGACAGATACGCAGTATTTT. Amino acids: CASSLDTTDTQYF.